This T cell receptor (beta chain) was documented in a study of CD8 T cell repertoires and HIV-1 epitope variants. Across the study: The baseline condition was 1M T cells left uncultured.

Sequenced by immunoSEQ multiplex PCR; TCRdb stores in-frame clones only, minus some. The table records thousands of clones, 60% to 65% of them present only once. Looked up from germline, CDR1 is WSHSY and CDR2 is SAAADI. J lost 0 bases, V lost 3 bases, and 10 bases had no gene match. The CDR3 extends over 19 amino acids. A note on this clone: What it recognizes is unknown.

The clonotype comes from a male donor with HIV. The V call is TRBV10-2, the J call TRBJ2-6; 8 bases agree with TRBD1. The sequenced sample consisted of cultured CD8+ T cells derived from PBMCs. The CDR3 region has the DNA TGCGCCAGCAGTGATAAGACAGGGGCGTGGGCCTCTGGGGCCAACGTCCTGACTTTC. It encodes CASSDKTGAWASGANVLTF.